This T cell receptor (beta chain) derives from a study of blood T cells in healthy people across ages. Study-wide findings and caveats: While age rose, TCR beta diversity per million T cells dropped in a roughly linear way. The donors' CMV status was not determined, possibly confounding changes in expanded clonotypes.

On this clonotype: No antigen is known for it.

Using a J-beta primer mix together with a sample-barcoded 5' primer, a second PCR was run for about 6 to 11 cycles. TCRdb re-derived calls from the 5' RACE reads in MiXCR, one entry per CDR3 protein. This sample yields 800,000 to 1,000,000 distinct CDR3 sequences, of which roughly 48% are seen a single time; roughly 13% belongs to the top ten. V lost 8 bases and J lost 4, with 9 bases in between. Germline V gives CDR1 LNHDA, CDR2 SQIVND (reference sequence). The CDR3 totals 12 residues. The specimen sequenced was blood. This TCR was sampled from a man aged 25-45 years in good health. The genes are TRBV19 and TRBJ1-5; D gene ambiguous. The CDR3 region has the DNA TGTGCCAGTGGTCTTCTGAATCAGCCCCAGCATTTT. Amino acid sequence: CASGLLNQPQHF.